A selection of T cell receptor beta chains follows, all from one sample in a study of beta chain features in type 1 diabetes. The method was immunoSEQ multiplex PCR; TCRdb's version includes in-frame clones alone and lacks a portion of them. The sample carries more than 250,000 clones, roughly 22% recorded once. The sample taken for sequencing was naive CD4+ T cells from blood. Receptor source: a woman aged 35 to 49 with type 1 diabetes. Both conserved end residues are part of each CDR3. Fields, in order: D gene, J gene, clone size, V gene, CDR3 DNA, CDR3 protein. A D gene is named only where the DNA matches it firmly. The size of a clone is reported for some rows only, either as once, few or many, or as a class for expanded clones.

d_call: -
j_call: TRBJ1-1
clone_size: -
v_call: TRBV7-2
cdr3_nt: TGTGCCAGCAGCTTAACAGGCTCCTACACTGAAGCTTTCTTT
cdr3_aa: CASSLTGSYTEAFF

d_call: -
j_call: TRBJ2-3
clone_size: -
v_call: TRBV7-2
cdr3_nt: TGTGCCAGCAACCCTGCTAGGTCCGGGGGCACAGATACGCAGTATTTT
cdr3_aa: CASNPARSGGTDTQYF

d_call: -
j_call: TRBJ2-3
clone_size: few
v_call: TRBV5-1
cdr3_nt: TGCGCCAGCAGCTTGGTAGCAGATACGCAGTATTTT
cdr3_aa: CASSLVADTQYF

d_call: -
j_call: TRBJ1-2
clone_size: -
v_call: TRBV7-9
cdr3_nt: TGTGCCAGCAGCTTTGGGGACACAAACTATGGCTACACCTTC
cdr3_aa: CASSFGDTNYGYTF

d_call: TRBD2
j_call: TRBJ2-1
clone_size: few
v_call: TRBV7-9
cdr3_nt: TGTGCCAGCAGCTTGGGGGGACTAGGAGATCATGAGCAGTTCTTC
cdr3_aa: CASSLGGLGDHEQFF

d_call: TRBD1
j_call: TRBJ2-5
clone_size: few
v_call: TRBV2
cdr3_nt: TGTGCCAGCAGTTTGGACAGGGCAGAGACCCAGTACTTC
cdr3_aa: CASSLDRAETQYF

d_call: TRBD1
j_call: TRBJ1-6
clone_size: few
v_call: TRBV4-2
cdr3_nt: TGTGCCAGCAGCCCGGGACAGGGCAGTTCACCCCTCCACTTT
cdr3_aa: CASSPGQGSSPLHF

d_call: -
j_call: TRBJ2-5
clone_size: -
v_call: TRBV27
cdr3_nt: TGTGCCAGCAGTTTTAAGCCCGGGGGAGAGACCCAGTACTTC
cdr3_aa: CASSFKPGGETQYF

d_call: -
j_call: TRBJ1-2
clone_size: few
v_call: TRBV7-3
cdr3_nt: TGTGCCAGCAGCTTAATGTCAGGGAAAAACTATGGCTACACCTTC
cdr3_aa: CASSLMSGKNYGYTF

d_call: TRBD1
j_call: TRBJ2-4
clone_size: few
v_call: TRBV28
cdr3_nt: TGTGCCAGCGGGTCTCAGGGGGAAGCCAAAAACATTCAGTACTTC
cdr3_aa: CASGSQGEAKNIQYF

d_call: TRBD1
j_call: TRBJ2-3
clone_size: -
v_call: TRBV30
cdr3_nt: TGTGCCTGGAGTGCGACAGGGCCGAGGACAGATACGCAGTATTTT
cdr3_aa: CAWSATGPRTDTQYF

d_call: -
j_call: TRBJ2-7
clone_size: -
v_call: TRBV27
cdr3_nt: TGTGCCAGCAGTTTGGAGGGCGCGGCCTACGAGCAGTACTTC
cdr3_aa: CASSLEGAAYEQYF

d_call: -
j_call: TRBJ2-5
clone_size: once
v_call: TRBV18
cdr3_nt: TGTGCCAGCTCACCACGTGAGGAGACCCAGTACTTC
cdr3_aa: CASSPREETQYF

d_call: TRBD1
j_call: TRBJ1-1
clone_size: few
v_call: TRBV7-9
cdr3_nt: TGTGCCAGCAGCGCCTTACAGGGGGCGAACACTGAAGCTTTCTTT
cdr3_aa: CASSALQGANTEAFF

d_call: TRBD1
j_call: TRBJ2-7
clone_size: -
v_call: TRBV30
cdr3_nt: TGTGCCTGGAGACCGGGACAGGGGGCGCCAGACGAGCAGTACTTC
cdr3_aa: CAWRPGQGAPDEQYF

d_call: TRBD1
j_call: TRBJ2-7
clone_size: few
v_call: TRBV7-2
cdr3_nt: TGTGCCAGCGAGGGACAGGGGTCCAACGAGCAGTACTTC
cdr3_aa: CASEGQGSNEQYF

d_call: TRBD2
j_call: TRBJ2-1
clone_size: -
v_call: TRBV30
cdr3_nt: TGTGCCTGGGTAGCGGGGACCTCTGGAGAGCAGTTCTTC
cdr3_aa: CAWVAGTSGEQFF

d_call: -
j_call: TRBJ2-5
clone_size: few
v_call: TRBV9
cdr3_nt: TGTGCCAGCAGCGTAAACGGTCAAGAGACCCAGTACTTC
cdr3_aa: CASSVNGQETQYF

d_call: -
j_call: TRBJ2-7
clone_size: -
v_call: TRBV27
cdr3_nt: TGTGCCAGCAGTCCTCCTCCTGGGCACGAGCAGTACTTC
cdr3_aa: CASSPPPGHEQYF

d_call: TRBD1
j_call: TRBJ2-7
clone_size: -
v_call: TRBV28
cdr3_nt: TGTGCCAGCAGCTGGGACAGGGTGGCCTACGAGCAGTACTTC
cdr3_aa: CASSWDRVAYEQYF

d_call: -
j_call: TRBJ1-5
clone_size: -
v_call: TRBV7-9
cdr3_nt: TGTGCCAGCAGCTTAGGGGCCATCAATCAGCCCCAGCATTTT
cdr3_aa: CASSLGAINQPQHF

d_call: -
j_call: TRBJ2-4
clone_size: few
v_call: TRBV6-5
cdr3_nt: TGTGCCAGCAGTTACGATAGGGCAGGAGGAAAAAACATTCAGTACTTC
cdr3_aa: CASSYDRAGGKNIQYF

d_call: TRBD1
j_call: TRBJ2-5
clone_size: few
v_call: TRBV19
cdr3_nt: TGTGCCAGTCGGACAGGGGGCCAAGAGACCCAGTACTTC
cdr3_aa: CASRTGGQETQYF

d_call: TRBD2
j_call: TRBJ2-2
clone_size: -
v_call: TRBV30
cdr3_nt: TGTGCCTGGAGTCATAGCGGGATCACCGGGGAGCTGTTTTTT
cdr3_aa: CAWSHSGITGELFF

d_call: -
j_call: TRBJ2-7
clone_size: -
v_call: TRBV5-1
cdr3_nt: TGCGCCAGCAGCTTGCGAGGAGACGGCTACGAGCAGTACTTC
cdr3_aa: CASSLRGDGYEQYF

d_call: -
j_call: TRBJ1-1
clone_size: few
v_call: TRBV29-1
cdr3_nt: TGCAGCGTTGCCTCGTCGGGAACGAACACTGAAGCTTTCTTT
cdr3_aa: CSVASSGTNTEAFF

d_call: -
j_call: TRBJ2-7
clone_size: -
v_call: TRBV18
cdr3_nt: TGTGCCAGCTCACCACAGGGGGAGGGCCCCTACGAGCAGTACTTC
cdr3_aa: CASSPQGEGPYEQYF

d_call: -
j_call: TRBJ2-4
clone_size: -
v_call: TRBV11-2
cdr3_nt: TGTGCCAGCAGACCCGGTCTGGTAGCCAAAAACATTCAGTACTTC
cdr3_aa: CASRPGLVAKNIQYF

d_call: TRBD2
j_call: TRBJ2-3
clone_size: few
v_call: TRBV7-3
cdr3_nt: TGTGCCAGCAGCCAGAAGCTGGCGGGGGGCACAGATACGCAGTATTTT
cdr3_aa: CASSQKLAGGTDTQYF

d_call: -
j_call: TRBJ2-7
clone_size: few
v_call: TRBV18
cdr3_nt: TGTGCCAGCTCGGGCCTCCTTCCCTACGAGCAGTACTTC
cdr3_aa: CASSGLLPYEQYF

d_call: TRBD1
j_call: TRBJ1-2
clone_size: few
v_call: TRBV4-3
cdr3_nt: TGCGCCAGCAGCCGAAGGGCCGGACAGGCCGGCTACACCTTC
cdr3_aa: CASSRRAGQAGYTF

d_call: -
j_call: TRBJ2-1
clone_size: -
v_call: TRBV6-1
cdr3_nt: TGTGCCAGCAGTGAAAGAACTAGGGCCCATGAGCAGTTCTTC
cdr3_aa: CASSERTRAHEQFF

d_call: TRBD2
j_call: TRBJ2-7
clone_size: few
v_call: TRBV4-3
cdr3_nt: TGCGCCAGCAGTCGGACTAGCGGAAGCTCCTACGAGCAGTACTTC
cdr3_aa: CASSRTSGSSYEQYF

d_call: TRBD1
j_call: TRBJ2-7
clone_size: -
v_call: TRBV28
cdr3_nt: TGTGCCAGCAGGGCCGGAACAGGGGACTCCTACGAGCAGTACTTC
cdr3_aa: CASRAGTGDSYEQYF

d_call: -
j_call: TRBJ1-2
clone_size: -
v_call: TRBV28
cdr3_nt: TGTGCCAGCAGTTCTCCAACGGGACACATTTCTGGTGGCTACACCTTC
cdr3_aa: CASSSPTGHISGGYTF

d_call: -
j_call: TRBJ1-5
clone_size: few
v_call: TRBV5-1
cdr3_nt: TGCGCCAGCAGCTTGGAGGGGCAAGCGAATCAGCCCCAGCATTTT
cdr3_aa: CASSLEGQANQPQHF

d_call: -
j_call: TRBJ2-5
clone_size: -
v_call: TRBV28
cdr3_nt: TGTGCCAGCCGTTCCGGGGGACAAGAGACCCAGTACTTC
cdr3_aa: CASRSGGQETQYF

d_call: TRBD1
j_call: TRBJ1-6
clone_size: few
v_call: TRBV19
cdr3_nt: TGTGCCACCTCAGCGGACAGGGAGCGTTCACCCCTCCACTTT
cdr3_aa: CATSADRERSPLHF

d_call: TRBD1
j_call: TRBJ1-1
clone_size: few
v_call: TRBV25-1
cdr3_nt: TGTGCCAGCAGCGAACAGGGGGCAAGCACTGAAGCTTTCTTT
cdr3_aa: CASSEQGASTEAFF

d_call: TRBD1
j_call: TRBJ1-6
clone_size: -
v_call: TRBV7-3
cdr3_nt: TGTGCCAGCAGCCTGGGACAGCCGGATTCACCCCTCCACTTT
cdr3_aa: CASSLGQPDSPLHF

d_call: TRBD1
j_call: TRBJ2-7
clone_size: -
v_call: TRBV18
cdr3_nt: TGTGCCAGCTCACCGAGACAGGGTCGGGACTACGAGCAGTACTTC
cdr3_aa: CASSPRQGRDYEQYF

d_call: TRBD1
j_call: TRBJ1-1
clone_size: -
v_call: TRBV10-3
cdr3_nt: TGTGCCACATTGACAGGGGTGAACACTGAAGCTTTCTTT
cdr3_aa: CATLTGVNTEAFF

d_call: TRBD2
j_call: TRBJ2-5
clone_size: few
v_call: TRBV7-2
cdr3_nt: TGTGCCAGCAGCTCCCGCTCCACTAGCGGGGGGGGAGAGACCCAGTACTTC
cdr3_aa: CASSSRSTSGGGETQYF

d_call: -
j_call: TRBJ1-2
clone_size: -
v_call: TRBV11-1
cdr3_nt: TGTGCCAGCAGCCCAGATGGGAGCCCTAACTATGGCTACACCTTC
cdr3_aa: CASSPDGSPNYGYTF

d_call: -
j_call: TRBJ2-7
clone_size: -
v_call: TRBV20-1
cdr3_nt: TGCAGTGCTAGAGTATACGAGCAGTACTTC
cdr3_aa: CSARVYEQYF

d_call: TRBD1
j_call: TRBJ2-7
clone_size: -
v_call: TRBV5-6
cdr3_nt: TGTGCCAGCAGTTCAGGGACAGGAGGCTTCTACGAGCAGTACTTC
cdr3_aa: CASSSGTGGFYEQYF

d_call: -
j_call: TRBJ1-5
clone_size: -
v_call: TRBV15
cdr3_nt: TGTGCCACCAGAAGGGAGAATCAGCCCCAGCATTTT
cdr3_aa: CATRRENQPQHF

d_call: TRBD1
j_call: TRBJ2-7
clone_size: -
v_call: TRBV18
cdr3_nt: TGTGCCAGCTCACCACTTGTCACAGGGGCGGTTTCCGAGCAGTACTTC
cdr3_aa: CASSPLVTGAVSEQYF

d_call: TRBD2
j_call: TRBJ2-3
clone_size: -
v_call: TRBV29-1
cdr3_nt: TGCAGCGTCCTAGGGGCGGGAGGGCCTGTGGATACGCAGTATTTT
cdr3_aa: CSVLGAGGPVDTQYF

d_call: -
j_call: TRBJ1-1
clone_size: few
v_call: TRBV18
cdr3_nt: TGTGCCAGCTCACCGCAGGGAATCAACACTGAAGCTTTCTTT
cdr3_aa: CASSPQGINTEAFF